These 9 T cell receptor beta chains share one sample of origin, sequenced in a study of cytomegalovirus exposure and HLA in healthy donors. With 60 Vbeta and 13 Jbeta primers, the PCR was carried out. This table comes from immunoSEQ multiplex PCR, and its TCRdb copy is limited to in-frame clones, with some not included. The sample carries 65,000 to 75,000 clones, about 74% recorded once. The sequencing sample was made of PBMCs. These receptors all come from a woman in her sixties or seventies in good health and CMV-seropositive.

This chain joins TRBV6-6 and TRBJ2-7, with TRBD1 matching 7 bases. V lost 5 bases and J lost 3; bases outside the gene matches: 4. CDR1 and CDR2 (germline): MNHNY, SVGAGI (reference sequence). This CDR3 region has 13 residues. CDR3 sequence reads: CASSAGTVYEQYF. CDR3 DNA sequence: TGTGCCAGCAGTGCCGGGACAGTCTACGAGCAGTACTTC.

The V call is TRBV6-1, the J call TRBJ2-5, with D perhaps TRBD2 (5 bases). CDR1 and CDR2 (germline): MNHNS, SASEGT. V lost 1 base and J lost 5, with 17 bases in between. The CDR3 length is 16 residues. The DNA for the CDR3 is TGTGCCAGCAGTGAAGTCAAGGGCGGGCCAGGTGAGACCCAGTACTTC. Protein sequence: CASSEVKGGPGETQYF.

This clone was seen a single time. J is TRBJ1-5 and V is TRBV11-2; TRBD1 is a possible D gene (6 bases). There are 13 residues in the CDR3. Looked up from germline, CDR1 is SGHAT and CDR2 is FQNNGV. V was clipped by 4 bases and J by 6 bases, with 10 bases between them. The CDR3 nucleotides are TGTGCCAGCAGCTCAGGGGTTTCTCAGCCCCAGCATTTT. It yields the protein CASSSGVSQPQHF.

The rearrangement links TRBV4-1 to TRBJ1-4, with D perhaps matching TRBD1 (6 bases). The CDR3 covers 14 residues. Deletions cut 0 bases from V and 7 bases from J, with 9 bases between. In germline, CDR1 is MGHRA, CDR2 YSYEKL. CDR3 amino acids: CASSQDQGTEKLFF. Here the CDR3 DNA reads TGCGCCAGCAGCCAAGATCAGGGGACTGAAAAACTGTTTTTT.

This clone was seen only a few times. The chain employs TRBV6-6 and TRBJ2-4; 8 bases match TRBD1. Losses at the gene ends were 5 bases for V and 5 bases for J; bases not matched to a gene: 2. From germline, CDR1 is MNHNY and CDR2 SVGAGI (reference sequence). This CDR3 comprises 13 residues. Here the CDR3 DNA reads TGTGCCAGCAGTGCGGGACAGGAAAACATTCAGTACTTC. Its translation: CASSAGQENIQYF.

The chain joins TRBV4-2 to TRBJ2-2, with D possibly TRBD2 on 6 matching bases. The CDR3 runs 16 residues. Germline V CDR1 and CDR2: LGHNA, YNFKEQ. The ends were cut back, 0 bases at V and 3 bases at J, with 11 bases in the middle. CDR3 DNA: TGTGCCAGCAGCCAAGATCCAGCGGGTTACACCGGGGAGCTGTTTTTT. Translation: CASSQDPAGYTGELFF.

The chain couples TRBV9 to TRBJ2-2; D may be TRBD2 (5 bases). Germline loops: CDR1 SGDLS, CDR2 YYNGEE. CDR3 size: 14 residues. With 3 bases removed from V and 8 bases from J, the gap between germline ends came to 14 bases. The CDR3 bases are TGTGCCAGCAGCGCAAGAGGAGGTTTGGGGGAGCTGTTTTTT. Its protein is CASSARGGLGELFF.

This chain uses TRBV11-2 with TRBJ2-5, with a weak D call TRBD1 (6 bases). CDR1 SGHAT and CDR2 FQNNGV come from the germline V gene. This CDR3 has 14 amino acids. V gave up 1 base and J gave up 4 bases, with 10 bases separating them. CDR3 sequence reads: CASSLGQVRETQYF. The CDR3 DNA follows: TGTGCCAGCAGCTTAGGACAGGTTCGAGAGACCCAGTACTTC. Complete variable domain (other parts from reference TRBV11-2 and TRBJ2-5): EAGVAQSPRYKIIEKRQSVAFWCNPISGHATLYWYQQILGQGPKLLIQFQNNGVVDDSQLPKDRFSAERLKGVDSTLKIQPAKLEDSAVYLCASSLGQVRETQYFGPGTRLLVL.

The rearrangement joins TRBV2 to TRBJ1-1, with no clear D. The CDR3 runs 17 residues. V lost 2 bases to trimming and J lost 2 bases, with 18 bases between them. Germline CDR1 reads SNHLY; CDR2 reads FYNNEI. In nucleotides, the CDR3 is TGTGCCAGCAGTGAACATGGGCTCGGCTTTGGAAACACTGAAGCTTTCTTT. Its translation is CASSEHGLGFGNTEAFF.